This is a list of T cell receptor beta chains from one sample in a study of T cell repertoires in ileal Crohn's disease. Produced via immunoSEQ multiplex PCR; TCRdb's table is partial and in-frame only. The sample carries approximately 13,000 clones, 70% to 90% recorded once. Sequenced: ileal tissue. Receptor source: an adult with Crohn's disease. Both conserved end residues are part of each CDR3. Fields, in order: D gene, J gene, V gene, CDR3 DNA, CDR3 protein. A D gene is named only where the DNA matches it firmly.

d_call: NA; j_call: TRBJ1-5; v_call: TRBV21-1; cdr3_nt: TGTGCCAGCAGCAAGTGCGACAGGGGAAAGCGGCCCCAGCATTTT; cdr3_aa: CASSKCDRGKRPQHF
d_call: TRBD2; j_call: TRBJ2-1; v_call: TRBV4-1; cdr3_nt: TGCGCCAGCAGCCAAGAGCATCTAGCGGGACGTTGGTATGAGCAGTTCTTC; cdr3_aa: CASSQEHLAGRWYEQFF
d_call: NA; j_call: TRBJ1-4; v_call: TRBV25-1; cdr3_nt: TGTGCCAGCAGTGAACAGGGTGAAAAACTGTTTTTT; cdr3_aa: CASSEQGEKLFF
d_call: NA; j_call: TRBJ1-1; v_call: TRBV2; cdr3_nt: TGTGCCAGCACTCGGGGAAAGGAGACTGAAGCTTTCTTT; cdr3_aa: CASTRGKETEAFF
d_call: NA; j_call: TRBJ2-3; v_call: TRBV5-1; cdr3_nt: TGCGCCAGCAGCTTGGCCGGGGTCTCCGATACGCAGTATTTT; cdr3_aa: CASSLAGVSDTQYF
d_call: TRBD1; j_call: TRBJ2-1; v_call: TRBV28; cdr3_nt: TGTGCCAGCAGGGCAGGGACAGGGGGCAACTATGAGCAGTTCTTC; cdr3_aa: CASRAGTGGNYEQFF
d_call: NA; j_call: TRBJ1-1; v_call: TRBV4-3; cdr3_nt: TGCGCCAGCAGCCAAGAGTCCCAGAACACTGAAGCTTTCTTT; cdr3_aa: CASSQESQNTEAFF
d_call: TRBD2; j_call: TRBJ2-3; v_call: TRBV14; cdr3_nt: TGTGCCAGCAGCCAAGAAGCGGGAACCCCGGGGTATTTT; cdr3_aa: CASSQEAGTPGYF
d_call: TRBD1; j_call: TRBJ2-2; v_call: TRBV19; cdr3_nt: TGTGCCAGTAGTTTGACAGGGGTCACCGGGGAGCTGTTTTTT; cdr3_aa: CASSLTGVTGELFF
d_call: TRBD1; j_call: TRBJ2-5; v_call: TRBV5-1; cdr3_nt: TGCGCCAGCAGCTACGGGACAGGGCTAGAGACCCAGTACTTC; cdr3_aa: CASSYGTGLETQYF
d_call: NA; j_call: TRBJ1-2; v_call: TRBV6-5; cdr3_nt: TGTGCCAGCAGGTTAGGAGGGGCCGACTACTATGGCTACACCTTC; cdr3_aa: CASRLGGADYYGYTF